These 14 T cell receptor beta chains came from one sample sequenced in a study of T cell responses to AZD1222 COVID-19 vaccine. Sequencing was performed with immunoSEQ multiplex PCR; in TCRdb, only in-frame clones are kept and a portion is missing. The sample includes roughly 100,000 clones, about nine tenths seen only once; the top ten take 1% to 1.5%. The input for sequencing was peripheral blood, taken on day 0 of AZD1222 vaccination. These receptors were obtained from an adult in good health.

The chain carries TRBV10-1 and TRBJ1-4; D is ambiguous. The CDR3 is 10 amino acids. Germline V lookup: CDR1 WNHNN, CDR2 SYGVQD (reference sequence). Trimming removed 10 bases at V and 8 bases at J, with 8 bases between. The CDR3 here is CATLHEKLFF. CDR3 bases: TGCGCCACCCTTCACGAAAAACTGTTTTTT.

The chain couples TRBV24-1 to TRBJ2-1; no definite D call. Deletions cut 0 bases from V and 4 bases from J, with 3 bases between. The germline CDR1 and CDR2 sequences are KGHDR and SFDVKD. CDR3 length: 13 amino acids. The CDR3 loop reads CATSDLAYNEQFF. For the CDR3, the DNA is TGTGCCACCAGTGATTTGGCGTACAATGAGCAGTTCTTC.

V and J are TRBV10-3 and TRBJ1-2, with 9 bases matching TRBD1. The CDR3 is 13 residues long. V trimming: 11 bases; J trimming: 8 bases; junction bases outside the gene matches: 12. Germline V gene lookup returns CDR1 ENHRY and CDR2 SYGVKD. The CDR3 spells CAAGTGLLWGYTF. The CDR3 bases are TGTGCCGCCGGGACAGGGCTTTTATGGGGCTACACCTTC.

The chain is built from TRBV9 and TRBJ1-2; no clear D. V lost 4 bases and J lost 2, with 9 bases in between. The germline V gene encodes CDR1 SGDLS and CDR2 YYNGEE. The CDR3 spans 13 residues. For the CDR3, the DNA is TGTGCCAGCAGCCGAGACCTGAACTATGGCTACACCTTC. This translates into CASSRDLNYGYTF.

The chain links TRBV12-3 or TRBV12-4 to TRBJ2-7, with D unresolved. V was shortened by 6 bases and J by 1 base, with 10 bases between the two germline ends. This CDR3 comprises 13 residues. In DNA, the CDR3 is TGTGCCAGCAGCTCCGTTACTTCCTACGAGCAGTACTTC. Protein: CASSSVTSYEQYF.

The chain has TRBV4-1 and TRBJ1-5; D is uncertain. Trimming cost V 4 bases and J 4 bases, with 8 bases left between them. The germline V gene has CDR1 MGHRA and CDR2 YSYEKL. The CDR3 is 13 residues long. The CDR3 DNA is TGCGCCAGCAGCCCTGACCGAAATCAGCCCCAGCATTTT. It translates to CASSPDRNQPQHF.

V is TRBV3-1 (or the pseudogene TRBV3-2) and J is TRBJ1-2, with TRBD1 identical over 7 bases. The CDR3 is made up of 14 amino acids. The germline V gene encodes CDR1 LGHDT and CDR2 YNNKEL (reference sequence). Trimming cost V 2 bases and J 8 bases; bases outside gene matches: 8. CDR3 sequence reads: CASSQWDSLPGYTF. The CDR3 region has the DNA TGTGCCAGCAGCCAATGGGACAGCCTCCCGGGCTACACCTTC.

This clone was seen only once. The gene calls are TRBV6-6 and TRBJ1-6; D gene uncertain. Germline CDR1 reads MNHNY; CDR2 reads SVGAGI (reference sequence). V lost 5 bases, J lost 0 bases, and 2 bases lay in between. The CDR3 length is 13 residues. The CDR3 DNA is TGTGCCAGCAGTGGCTCCTATAATTCACCCCTCCACTTT. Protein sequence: CASSGSYNSPLHF.

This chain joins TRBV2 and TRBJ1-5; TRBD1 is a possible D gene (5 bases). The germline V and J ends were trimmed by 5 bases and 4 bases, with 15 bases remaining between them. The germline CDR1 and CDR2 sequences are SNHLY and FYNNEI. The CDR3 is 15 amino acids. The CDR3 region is CASSSGFGGNQPQHF. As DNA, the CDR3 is TGTGCCAGCAGTTCAGGGTTTGGAGGGAATCAGCCCCAGCATTTT.

CDR3 DNA sequence: TGCGCCAGCAGCTCCGGGGATGCCGGGGAGCTGTTTTTT. Translation gives CASSSGDAGELFF. The chain joins TRBV5-1 to TRBJ2-2; D might be TRBD2 (5 bases). The V end was cut by 3 bases, the J end by 6 bases, with 9 bases between. The CDR3 contains 13 residues. Germline V gene lookup returns CDR1 SGHRS and CDR2 YFSETQ.

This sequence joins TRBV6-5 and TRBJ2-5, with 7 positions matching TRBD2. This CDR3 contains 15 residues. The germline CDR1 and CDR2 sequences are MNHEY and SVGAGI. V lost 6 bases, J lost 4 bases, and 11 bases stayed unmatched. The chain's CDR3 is CASSETHGTIETQYF. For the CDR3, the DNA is TGTGCCAGCAGCGAGACTCATGGGACTATAGAGACCCAGTACTTC.

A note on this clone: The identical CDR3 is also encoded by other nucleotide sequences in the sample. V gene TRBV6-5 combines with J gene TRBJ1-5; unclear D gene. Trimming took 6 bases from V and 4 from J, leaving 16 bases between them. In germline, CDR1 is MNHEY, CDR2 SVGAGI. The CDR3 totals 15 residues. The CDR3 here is CASSYSQTDNQPQHF. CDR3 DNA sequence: TGTGCCAGCAGCTACAGCCAAACAGATAATCAGCCCCAGCATTTT.

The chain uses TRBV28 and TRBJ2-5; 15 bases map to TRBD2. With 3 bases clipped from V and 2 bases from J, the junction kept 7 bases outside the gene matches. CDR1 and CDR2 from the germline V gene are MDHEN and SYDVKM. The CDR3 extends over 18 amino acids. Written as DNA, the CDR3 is TGTGCCAGCAGTTTTCAGGGAGGACTAGCGGGGGGGCAAGAGACCCAGTACTTC. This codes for CASSFQGGLAGGQETQYF.

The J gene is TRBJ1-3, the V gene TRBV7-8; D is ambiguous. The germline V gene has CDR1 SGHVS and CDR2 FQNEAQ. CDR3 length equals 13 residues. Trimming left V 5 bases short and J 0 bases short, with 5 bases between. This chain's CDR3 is CASSRFSGNTIYF. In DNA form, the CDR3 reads TGTGCCAGCAGCCGCTTCTCTGGAAACACCATATATTTT.